A single sample gave rise to the 17 T cell receptor beta chains below, sequenced in a study of blood T cell repertoires in COVID-19. Profiled with immunoSEQ multiplex PCR; TCRdb holds only in-frame clones, not every one. The table shows 13,000 to 15,000 clones, with 80% to 90% occurring only once. The specimen was peripheral blood. The receptors here all came from a man in his fifties with active COVID-19.

The gene calls are TRBV19 and TRBJ1-3; TRBD1 matches at 7 bases. V was clipped by 6 bases and J by 0 bases; unmatched bases: 8. CDR3 length: 16 residues. The germline CDR1 and CDR2 sequences are LNHDA and SQIVND (reference sequence). CDR3 in DNA: TGTGCCAGTAGCCTAGTTGGGACAGCCTCTGGAAACACCATATATTTT. It codes for CASSLVGTASGNTIYF.

The chain links TRBV29-1 to TRBJ2-1; 9 bases align to TRBD2. The V gene's germline CDR1 is SQVTM and CDR2 ANQGSEA. V was clipped by 7 bases and J by 4 bases; unmatched bases: 5. This CDR3 has 13 amino acids. This CDR3 reads CSARLAAYNEQFF. The CDR3, as DNA: TGCAGCGCTCGACTAGCGGCTTACAATGAGCAGTTCTTC.

The chain has TRBV7-3 and TRBJ2-1, with D maybe TRBD2 (6 bases). CDR3 length equals 13 residues. The V and J ends lost 5 bases and 8 bases respectively, with 13 bases between them. Germline assignment: CDR1 SGHTA and CDR2 FQGTGA. Here the CDR3 reads CASSLSGSDEQFF. The CDR3 nucleotides are TGTGCCAGCAGCCTTAGCGGTAGCGATGAGCAGTTCTTC.

The chain joins TRBV18 to TRBJ1-1, with a tentative D call TRBD1 (6 bases). Germline lookup yields CDR1 KGHSH and CDR2 LQKENI. Trimming took off 2 bases at V and 2 bases at J, with 9 bases between the two ends. CDR3 length: 14 residues. The CDR3 bases are TGTGCCAGCTCACCAGGGACACCCAACACTGAAGCTTTCTTT. Protein: CASSPGTPNTEAFF.

The rearrangement uses TRBV18 and TRBJ1-4; 7 bases agree with TRBD1. J gave up 5 bases and V 3 bases, and 6 bases lay outside the gene matches. The CDR3 is 15 residues long. CDR1 and CDR2 from the germline V gene are KGHSH and LQKENI. CDR3 protein: CASSPRRTGNEKLFF. In DNA, the CDR3 is TGTGCCAGCTCACCTCGGAGGACAGGAAATGAAAAACTGTTTTTT.

The V call is TRBV28, the J call TRBJ2-3, with D possibly being TRBD1 (6 bases). The germline V gene encodes CDR1 MDHEN and CDR2 SYDVKM. Trimming pared 5 bases from V and 2 bases from J, leaving 11 bases between. The CDR3 loop spans 14 amino acids. The CDR3 here is CASSPTGFTDTQYF. The CDR3 DNA reads TGTGCCAGCAGTCCCACAGGGTTCACAGATACGCAGTATTTT.

The chain recombines TRBV11-3 with TRBJ2-1; 7 positions agree with TRBD2. J gave up 0 bases and V 10 bases, and 12 bases lay outside the gene matches. Germline V gene lookup returns CDR1 SGHNT and CDR2 YENEEA. The CDR3 has 16 residues. Here the CDR3 reads CAIGMGSGTSYNEQFF. The CDR3 DNA is TGTGCCATAGGTATGGGGAGCGGGACCTCCTACAATGAGCAGTTCTTC.

The rearrangement uses TRBV11-2 and TRBJ2-7; the match to TRBD1 covers 10 bases. Germline CDR1 SGHAT, CDR2 FQNNGV. Trimming took 5 bases from V and 0 from J; bases not matched to a gene: 7. The CDR3 consists of 16 residues. CDR3 nucleotides: TGTGCCAGCAGCAGGGGACAGGGGATCCTCTCCTACGAGCAGTACTTC. Translating it yields CASSRGQGILSYEQYF.

The chain employs TRBV9 and TRBJ2-1, with TRBD2 matching 9 bases. CDR3 length equals 17 residues. V lost 2 bases and J lost 0; bases outside the gene matches: 6. CDR1 and CDR2 from the germline V gene are SGDLS and YYNGEE. The CDR3 nucleotides read TGTGCCAGCAGCGTGGGCGGGAGGGTCGGCTCCTACAATGAGCAGTTCTTC. As protein: CASSVGGRVGSYNEQFF.

V is TRBV7-9 and J is TRBJ2-1; 11 nucleotides align to TRBD2. CDR3 length equals 17 residues. Germline V lookup: CDR1 SEHNR, CDR2 FQNEAQ (reference sequence). V dropped 2 bases and J dropped 10; count of bases not matched to a gene: 13. This CDR3 is CASSLTALAGGLGEQFF. The CDR3 bases are TGTGCCAGCAGCTTAACCGCCCTAGCGGGGGGCCTTGGGGAGCAGTTCTTC.

This chain uses TRBV5-4 with TRBJ2-2; TRBD2 agrees at 10 bases. Looked up from germline, CDR1 is SGHNT and CDR2 is YYREEE (reference sequence). The CDR3 extends over 15 amino acids. V lost 4 bases, J lost 4 bases, and 4 bases stayed unmatched. CDR3 nucleotide sequence: TGTGCCAGCAGCCCAGGACTAGCGGTCACCGGGGAGCTGTTTTTT. Protein product: CASSPGLAVTGELFF.

V usage is TRBV24-1 and J usage is TRBJ2-3; no clear D. V gave up 5 bases and J gave up 5 bases, with 4 bases separating them. Germline V gene data show CDR1 as KGHDR and CDR2 as SFDVKD. The CDR3 is 11 residues long. CDR3 amino acids: CATSALDTQYF. CDR3 coding DNA: TGTGCCACCAGTGCACTAGATACGCAGTATTTT.

V gene TRBV7-8 combines with J gene TRBJ1-5; D unresolved. Germline V gene sequence: CDR1 SGHVS, CDR2 FQNEAQ. V was pared by 5 bases and J by 0 bases, with 11 bases between. The CDR3 spans 15 residues. The CDR3 DNA reads TGTGCCAGCAGCATGGCGACAACTAGCAATCAGCCCCAGCATTTT. Its translation: CASSMATTSNQPQHF.

V is TRBV11-2 and J is TRBJ1-2; 8 bases agree with TRBD1. Germline CDR1 and CDR2: SGHAT and FQNNGV. The V and J ends lost 7 bases and 6 bases, in that order; junction bases with no gene match: 22. CDR3 size: 18 residues. The CDR3 nucleotides read TGTGCCAGCAAACCTTGGGCGCGCCCGGCAGGGGGCTTGGATGGCTACACCTTC. Translation gives CASKPWARPAGGLDGYTF.

V gene TRBV3-1 (or the pseudogene TRBV3-2) combines with J gene TRBJ1-3; TRBD1 agrees at 8 bases. CDR1 LGHDT and CDR2 YNNKEL come from the germline V gene (reference sequence). The CDR3 totals 16 residues. The J segment lost 0 bases and the V segment lost 4 bases, leaving 5 bases of the junction unmatched. CDR3 in DNA: TGTGCCAGCAGCCTTAGGACAGGGATCTCTGGAAACACCATATATTTT. It codes for CASSLRTGISGNTIYF.

The chain carries TRBV11-2 and TRBJ2-5; 9 nucleotides line up with TRBD1. Trimming at V came to 5 bases and at J to 5 bases, leaving 9 bases not matched to a gene. CDR1 is SGHAT and CDR2 is FQNNGV in the germline V gene. The CDR3 extends over 15 amino acids. DNA for the CDR3: TGTGCCAGCAGCGCCCTACAGGGGGCCGGGGAGACCCAGTACTTC. Encoded protein: CASSALQGAGETQYF.

The chain couples TRBV6-4 to TRBJ2-2; D is ambiguous. The CDR3 spans 14 residues. Germline loops: CDR1 MRHNA, CDR2 SNTAGT. V lost 3 bases to trimming and J lost 7 bases, with 12 bases between them. CDR3 DNA: TGTGCCAGCAGTGAATCCTATCGAGACGGGGAGCTGTTTTTT. Encoded protein: CASSESYRDGELFF.